This is a list of T cell receptor beta chains from one sample in a study of T-cell memory formation after mild COVID-19. One entry per CDR3 protein, called by TCRdb with MiXCR from the 5' RACE reads. This sample has hundreds of thousands of distinct CDR3 sequences, with about 20% found just once. The specimen sequenced was PBMCs or a T cell subset sorted from them (not recorded which). These receptors originate from an adult woman who had mild COVID-19 (a few samples of this study predate the infection). Cell type and time point are not known. The CDR3 runs from the conserved cysteine through the conserved F or W. The D gene is left open where the match is weak. Only some rows state a clone size, as once, few, many or a class for expanded clones.

J	size	V	D	DNA	CDR3
TRBJ2-1	-	TRBV7-2	-	TGTGCCAGCAGCTCCTCTACCTCACGGGGCTCCTACAATGAGCAGTTCTTC	CASSSSTSRGSYNEQFF
TRBJ1-6	-	TRBV2	-	TGTGCCAGCAGAGTGGAGGGTACTTATTCACCCCTCCACTTT	CASRVEGTYSPLHF
TRBJ2-7	few	TRBV18	TRBD2	TGTGCCAGCTCGCTTAAGACTAGCGGGAGGGCCGAGCAGTACTTC	CASSLKTSGRAEQYF
TRBJ2-5	-	TRBV10-3	-	TGTGCCATCTCCCCCCGGGACCAAGAGACCCAGTACTTC	CAISPRDQETQYF
TRBJ2-7	-	TRBV3-1	TRBD1	TGTGCCAGCAGGGGGACAGGGCGGGCGTCCTACGAGCAGTACTTC	CASRGTGRASYEQYF
TRBJ1-1	-	TRBV6-1	-	TGTGCCAGCAGCAGAACAGTCCTGAGTGAAGCTTTCTTT	CASSRTVLSEAFF
TRBJ2-7	-	TRBV20-1	TRBD1	TGCAGTGCTCACAGGGGGCCCTACGAGCAGTACTTC	CSAHRGPYEQYF
TRBJ2-7	-	TRBV2	-	TGTGCCAGCAGTGTGGGGCGGACCTCCTACGAGCAGTACTTC	CASSVGRTSYEQYF
TRBJ1-5	-	TRBV11-2	-	TGTGCCAGCAGCTTAGACCGGGAAGGCGGGCCCCAGCATTTT	CASSLDREGGPQHF
TRBJ2-5	-	TRBV2	TRBD1	TGTGCCAGCAGTGAGAGGGACAGGGGTCGGCAAGAGACCCAGTACTTC	CASSERDRGRQETQYF
TRBJ2-2	many	TRBV15	TRBD2	TGTGCCACCAGCAGAGGTGGGAGGGCAGCGAACACCGGGGAGCTGTTTTTT	CATSRGGRAANTGELFF
TRBJ1-2	-	TRBV20-1	TRBD1	TGCAGTGCACGGACAGGGTTAGACTATGGCTACACCTTC	CSARTGLDYGYTF
TRBJ2-3	few	TRBV3-1	-	TGTGCCAGCAGAGGGGGGGATACGCAGTATTTT	CASRGGDTQYF
TRBJ1-2	-	TRBV3-1	-	TGTGCCAGCAGCCAGGGGAAACAGGGTTATGGCTACACCTTC	CASSQGKQGYGYTF
TRBJ2-7	few	TRBV6-1	-	TGTGCCAGCAGTGAACTCAGGTTCGACGAGCAGTACTTC	CASSELRFDEQYF
TRBJ2-2	few	TRBV24-1	TRBD1	TGTCGTGACAGGGGGTTAGCCGGGGAGCTGTTTTTT	CRDRGLAGELFF